A selection of T cell receptor beta chains follows, all from one sample in a study of shared clonotypes between healthy human individuals. Assay: immunoSEQ multiplex PCR; the TCRdb copy retains only in-frame clones and omits some. The table includes some 1 million clones, around 74% detected once. Sequencing input: memory CD4+ T cells sorted from blood. These receptors originate from a young man in good health. Both conserved end residues are part of each CDR3. Fields, in order: J gene, clone size, V gene, D gene, CDR3 protein, CDR3 DNA. D genes are given only for firm matches. Clone size is not always given. Where it is, it says once, few, many or a class for expanded clones.

j_call: TRBJ2-5
clone_size: .
v_call: TRBV18
d_call: .
cdr3_aa: CASSPGSTGETQYF
cdr3_nt: TGTGCCAGCTCACCGGGCTCGACAGGAGAGACCCAGTACTTC

j_call: TRBJ1-2
clone_size: .
v_call: TRBV4-1
d_call: .
cdr3_aa: CASSQDWAGPYGYTF
cdr3_nt: TGCGCCAGCAGCCAAGATTGGGCAGGCCCCTATGGCTACACCTTC

j_call: TRBJ2-3
clone_size: .
v_call: TRBV6-1
d_call: .
cdr3_aa: CASSELPDGTDTQYF
cdr3_nt: TGTGCCAGCAGTGAACTCCCGGACGGAACAGATACGCAGTATTTT

j_call: TRBJ2-2
clone_size: .
v_call: TRBV27
d_call: .
cdr3_aa: CASSSDTDSLSNTGELFF
cdr3_nt: TGTGCCAGCAGTTCAGATACGGACAGCCTTTCTAATACCGGGGAGCTGTTTTTT

j_call: TRBJ1-4
clone_size: few
v_call: TRBV30
d_call: .
cdr3_aa: CAWSRATNEKLFF
cdr3_nt: TGTGCCTGGAGTAGGGCAACTAATGAAAAACTGTTTTTT

j_call: TRBJ2-5
clone_size: .
v_call: TRBV6-6
d_call: .
cdr3_aa: CASSYPGQGQETQYF
cdr3_nt: TGTGCCAGCAGTTACCCCGGGCAGGGGCAAGAGACCCAGTACTTC

j_call: TRBJ1-1
clone_size: .
v_call: TRBV18
d_call: TRBD1
cdr3_aa: CASSRSTGGRTEAFF
cdr3_nt: TGTGCCAGCTCGCGCAGTACAGGGGGCCGAACTGAAGCTTTCTTT

j_call: TRBJ1-5
clone_size: .
v_call: TRBV6-5
d_call: .
cdr3_aa: CASSYSNQGHQPQHF
cdr3_nt: TGTGCCAGCAGTTACTCGAATCAGGGGCACCAGCCCCAGCATTTT

j_call: TRBJ1-1
clone_size: .
v_call: TRBV28
d_call: .
cdr3_aa: CASSSPGRGTEAFF
cdr3_nt: TGTGCCAGCAGTTCCCCAGGTAGGGGCACTGAAGCTTTCTTT

j_call: TRBJ2-7
clone_size: .
v_call: TRBV7-2
d_call: .
cdr3_aa: CASSIKVTYEQYF
cdr3_nt: TGTGCCAGCAGCATTAAAGTAACCTACGAGCAGTACTTC

j_call: TRBJ2-1
clone_size: .
v_call: TRBV10-3
d_call: TRBD2
cdr3_aa: CAITSGINEQFF
cdr3_nt: TGTGCCATCACTAGCGGGATAAATGAGCAGTTCTTC

j_call: TRBJ1-2
clone_size: .
v_call: TRBV27
d_call: TRBD1
cdr3_aa: CASSPSPGQGSYGYTF
cdr3_nt: TGTGCCAGCAGTCCCTCTCCCGGACAGGGCTCCTATGGCTACACCTTC

j_call: TRBJ2-5
clone_size: .
v_call: TRBV14
d_call: .
cdr3_aa: CASSQEATLLQETQYF
cdr3_nt: TGTGCCAGCAGCCAAGAGGCAACCTTGCTCCAAGAGACCCAGTACTTC

j_call: TRBJ1-1
clone_size: .
v_call: TRBV11-1
d_call: .
cdr3_aa: CASSLGGVGAFF
cdr3_nt: TGTGCCAGCAGCTTAGGGGGTGTCGGCGCTTTCTTT

j_call: TRBJ1-3
clone_size: .
v_call: TRBV6-5
d_call: .
cdr3_aa: CASSYDTASSGNTIYF
cdr3_nt: TGTGCCAGCAGTTACGACACCGCCTCCTCTGGAAACACCATATATTTT

j_call: TRBJ2-6
clone_size: .
v_call: TRBV2
d_call: .
cdr3_aa: CASSELTGSGANVLTF
cdr3_nt: TGTGCCAGCAGTGAACTGACGGGCTCTGGGGCCAACGTCCTGACTTTC

j_call: TRBJ1-1
clone_size: .
v_call: TRBV7-9
d_call: TRBD1
cdr3_aa: CASSFGQGFEEAFF
cdr3_nt: TGTGCCAGCAGCTTCGGACAGGGGTTCGAGGAAGCTTTCTTT

j_call: TRBJ1-1
clone_size: .
v_call: TRBV29-1
d_call: .
cdr3_aa: CSVDRGPNTEAFF
cdr3_nt: TGCAGCGTTGACCGGGGCCCGAACACTGAAGCTTTCTTT

j_call: TRBJ1-1
clone_size: .
v_call: TRBV9
d_call: TRBD1
cdr3_aa: CASSVVGGEGTEAFF
cdr3_nt: TGTGCCAGCAGCGTAGTAGGGGGCGAGGGCACTGAAGCTTTCTTT

j_call: TRBJ2-7
clone_size: .
v_call: TRBV5-1
d_call: .
cdr3_aa: CASSLGNRDVYEQYF
cdr3_nt: TGCGCCAGCAGCTTGGGTAACAGGGATGTCTACGAGCAGTACTTC

j_call: TRBJ2-5
clone_size: .
v_call: TRBV29-1
d_call: .
cdr3_aa: CSVEPGQETQYF
cdr3_nt: TGCAGCGTTGAACCGGGTCAAGAGACCCAGTACTTC

j_call: TRBJ2-5
clone_size: few
v_call: TRBV6-1
d_call: .
cdr3_aa: CASGSRETQYF
cdr3_nt: TGTGCCAGCGGGAGTCGGGAGACCCAGTACTTC

j_call: TRBJ2-7
clone_size: .
v_call: TRBV5-6
d_call: TRBD2
cdr3_aa: CASSPLLASGTYRNEQYF
cdr3_nt: TGTGCCAGCAGCCCCCTGTTAGCTAGCGGAACTTACCGAAACGAGCAGTACTTC

j_call: TRBJ2-5
clone_size: few
v_call: TRBV7-7
d_call: TRBD1
cdr3_aa: CASSLLGTGKETQYF
cdr3_nt: TGTGCTAGCAGCTTACTGGGGACAGGGAAAGAGACCCAGTACTTC

j_call: TRBJ1-1
clone_size: .
v_call: TRBV5-6
d_call: TRBD1
cdr3_aa: CASSVDWTGSTEAFF
cdr3_nt: TGTGCCAGCAGCGTGGACTGGACAGGGAGCACTGAAGCTTTCTTT

j_call: TRBJ2-3
clone_size: .
v_call: TRBV5-1
d_call: TRBD1
cdr3_aa: CATKGGTGRDTQYF
cdr3_nt: TGCGCCACCAAGGGGGGGACAGGGAGAGATACGCAGTATTTT

j_call: TRBJ2-7
clone_size: .
v_call: TRBV7-2
d_call: .
cdr3_aa: CASSLLANYEQYF
cdr3_nt: TGTGCCAGCAGCTTACTAGCGAACTACGAGCAGTACTTC

j_call: TRBJ2-7
clone_size: .
v_call: TRBV5-1
d_call: TRBD2
cdr3_aa: CASSPSAGGVYEQYF
cdr3_nt: TGCGCCAGCAGCCCAAGTGCGGGAGGTGTGTACGAGCAGTACTTC

j_call: TRBJ2-1
clone_size: .
v_call: TRBV7-9
d_call: TRBD1
cdr3_aa: CASSPPGQGYNEQFF
cdr3_nt: TGTGCCAGCAGCCCACCGGGACAGGGCTACAATGAGCAGTTCTTC

j_call: TRBJ2-5
clone_size: .
v_call: TRBV19
d_call: .
cdr3_aa: CASSMGARGLQETQYF
cdr3_nt: TGTGCCAGTAGTATGGGGGCCCGGGGACTACAAGAGACCCAGTACTTC

j_call: TRBJ1-1
clone_size: .
v_call: TRBV5-1
d_call: .
cdr3_aa: CASTEGGRVTEAFF
cdr3_nt: TGCGCCAGCACGGAGGGTGGGAGGGTCACTGAAGCTTTCTTT

j_call: TRBJ1-2
clone_size: .
v_call: TRBV30
d_call: TRBD1
cdr3_aa: CAWNPRDRGPYGYTF
cdr3_nt: TGTGCCTGGAACCCAAGGGACAGGGGCCCCTATGGCTACACCTTC

j_call: TRBJ1-4
clone_size: .
v_call: TRBV15
d_call: .
cdr3_aa: CATSRVEKQPNEKLFF
cdr3_nt: TGTGCCACCAGCAGAGTGGAAAAACAGCCTAATGAAAAACTGTTTTTT

j_call: TRBJ1-1
clone_size: .
v_call: TRBV6-1
d_call: .
cdr3_aa: CASSEGGLLGSDTEAFF
cdr3_nt: TGTGCCAGCAGTGAGGGGGGACTCCTAGGCTCAGACACTGAAGCTTTCTTT

j_call: TRBJ2-5
clone_size: .
v_call: TRBV5-6
d_call: .
cdr3_aa: CASSRRGPETQYF
cdr3_nt: TGTGCCAGCAGCAGACGGGGGCCGGAGACCCAGTACTTC

j_call: TRBJ2-1
clone_size: .
v_call: TRBV5-1
d_call: TRBD2
cdr3_aa: CASSLDLAGYNEQFF
cdr3_nt: TGCGCCAGCAGCTTGGACCTAGCGGGGTACAATGAGCAGTTCTTC

j_call: TRBJ2-7
clone_size: .
v_call: TRBV28
d_call: .
cdr3_aa: CASSRMYEQYF
cdr3_nt: TGTGCCAGCAGTCGCATGTACGAGCAGTACTTC

j_call: TRBJ2-5
clone_size: .
v_call: TRBV4-3
d_call: .
cdr3_aa: CASSQDWRMVGTQYF
cdr3_nt: TGCGCCAGCAGCCAAGATTGGCGGATGGTGGGGACCCAGTACTTC

j_call: TRBJ2-7
clone_size: .
v_call: TRBV7-9
d_call: .
cdr3_aa: CASSPRQVEGSYEQYF
cdr3_nt: TGTGCCAGCAGCCCCCGACAGGTTGAGGGCTCCTACGAGCAGTACTTC

j_call: TRBJ2-3
clone_size: few
v_call: TRBV7-3
d_call: .
cdr3_aa: CASSPSGVGAGDTQYF
cdr3_nt: TGTGCCAGCAGCCCTTCTGGTGTGGGGGCAGGAGATACGCAGTATTTT

j_call: TRBJ2-6
clone_size: .
v_call: TRBV5-5
d_call: .
cdr3_aa: CASSVVYGYGANVLTF
cdr3_nt: TGTGCCAGCAGCGTGGTATATGGTTACGGGGCCAACGTCCTGACTTTC

j_call: TRBJ2-3
clone_size: few
v_call: TRBV6-5
d_call: TRBD1
cdr3_aa: CASSYWGQFTDTQYF
cdr3_nt: TGTGCCAGCAGTTACTGGGGACAGTTCACAGATACGCAGTATTTT

j_call: TRBJ2-7
clone_size: .
v_call: TRBV4-1
d_call: TRBD1
cdr3_aa: CASSLDRGTYEQYF
cdr3_nt: TGCGCCAGCAGCCTCGACAGGGGCACTTACGAGCAGTACTTC

j_call: TRBJ1-6
clone_size: few
v_call: TRBV18
d_call: .
cdr3_aa: CASSLRRDYNSPLHF
cdr3_nt: TGTGCCAGCTCCCTCCGGCGGGACTATAATTCACCCCTCCACTTT

j_call: TRBJ2-1
clone_size: .
v_call: TRBV7-8
d_call: TRBD2
cdr3_aa: CASSLQIAGGSYNEQFF
cdr3_nt: TGTGCCAGCAGCTTACAGATAGCGGGGGGGTCTTACAATGAGCAGTTCTTC

j_call: TRBJ1-2
clone_size: once
v_call: TRBV5-1
d_call: .
cdr3_aa: CASSLGSFVRDYGYTF
cdr3_nt: TGCGCCAGCAGCTTGGGTAGTTTTGTTAGGGACTATGGCTACACCTTC

j_call: TRBJ1-5
clone_size: few
v_call: TRBV7-2
d_call: TRBD1
cdr3_aa: CASSFQGDQPQHF
cdr3_nt: TGTGCCAGCAGCTTCCAGGGGGATCAGCCCCAGCATTTT

j_call: TRBJ1-5
clone_size: many
v_call: TRBV18
d_call: .
cdr3_aa: CASSPEGNQPQHF
cdr3_nt: TGTGCCAGCTCACCGGAGGGAAATCAGCCCCAGCATTTT

j_call: TRBJ2-3
clone_size: .
v_call: TRBV6-5
d_call: .
cdr3_aa: CASSYRWEKADTQYF
cdr3_nt: TGTGCCAGCAGTTACCGGTGGGAGAAGGCAGATACGCAGTATTTT

j_call: TRBJ2-7
clone_size: .
v_call: TRBV5-4
d_call: .
cdr3_aa: CASSLEKGEQYF
cdr3_nt: TGTGCCAGCAGCTTAGAGAAGGGCGAGCAGTACTTC

j_call: TRBJ2-7
clone_size: .
v_call: TRBV18
d_call: .
cdr3_aa: CASSPGTSVAYEQYF
cdr3_nt: TGTGCCAGCTCACCAGGAACCTCGGTCGCCTACGAGCAGTACTTC

j_call: TRBJ2-2
clone_size: once
v_call: TRBV28
d_call: TRBD1
cdr3_aa: CASSLGTGRAGELFF
cdr3_nt: TGTGCCAGCAGTTTGGGGACAGGGAGAGCCGGGGAGCTGTTTTTT

j_call: TRBJ2-7
clone_size: .
v_call: TRBV10-3
d_call: TRBD1
cdr3_aa: CATATGTGAGEQYF
cdr3_nt: TGTGCCACCGCGACGGGGACAGGGGCTGGCGAGCAGTACTTC

j_call: TRBJ2-5
clone_size: .
v_call: TRBV6-1
d_call: .
cdr3_aa: CASSEGGGTRQETQYF
cdr3_nt: TGTGCCAGCAGTGAAGGGGGCGGGACTCGGCAAGAGACCCAGTACTTC